What follows is one T cell receptor (beta chain) and its context. Its antigen is not known. Measured with immunoSEQ multiplex PCR; TCRdb has only the in-frame clones, and not every one. The sample lists more than 85,000 clones; roughly 80% were seen once. These data are taken from a study of OX40 agonist ivuxolimab in advanced cancers. Study-wide background: Patients received ivuxolimab, an agonistic anti-OX40 (CD134) antibody. Treatment received earlier with anti-PD-1, anti-PD-L1 or anti-CTLA-4 agents was allowed, and roughly 40% had some. Findings and limits, study-wide: CD8+ T cells showed, on average, more clonal expansion than CD4+ cells.

This CDR3 region has 16 residues. V was pared by 3 bases and J by 1 base, with 7 bases of the junction left unmatched. From germline, CDR1 is PRHDT and CDR2 FYEKMQ (reference sequence). This chain joins TRBV13 and TRBJ2-3, with 7 positions matching TRBD1. The TCR originated in an adult with an advanced solid tumor such as melanoma, head and neck, liver or kidney cancer. Sequenced material: CD4+ or CD8+ T cells sorted from blood, taken in a trial of the OX40 agonist ivuxolimab. The CDR3 nucleotides are TGTGCCAGCAGCTTCAGCACCACAGGGGGCACAGATACGCAGTATTTT. Translated: CASSFSTTGGTDTQYF.